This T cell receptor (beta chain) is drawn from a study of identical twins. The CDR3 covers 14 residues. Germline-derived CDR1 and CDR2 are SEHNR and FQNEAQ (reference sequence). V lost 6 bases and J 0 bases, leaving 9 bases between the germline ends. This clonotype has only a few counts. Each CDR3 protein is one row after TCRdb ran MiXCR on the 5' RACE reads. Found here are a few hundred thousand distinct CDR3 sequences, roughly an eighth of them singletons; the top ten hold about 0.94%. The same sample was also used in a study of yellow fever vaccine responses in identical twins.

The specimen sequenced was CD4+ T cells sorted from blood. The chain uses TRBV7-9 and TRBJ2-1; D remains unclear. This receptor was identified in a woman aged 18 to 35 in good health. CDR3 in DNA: TGTGCCAGCAGACCCGTCCTCTCCTACAATGAGCAGTTCTTC. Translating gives CASRPVLSYNEQFF.